The 30 T cell receptor beta chains below come from one sample, sequenced in a study of shared clonotypes between healthy human individuals (dated by TCRdb to about 2020). The library relied on the immunoSEQ multiplex PCR assay. Entries here come from immuneACCESS through TCRdb and include only in-frame sequences with V and J called. Some clones fail to appear in such tables; in the studies checked, an unresolved V gene covers under half of the shortfall, and the cause of the remainder is unknown. A total of hundreds of thousands of clones appear in this sample, about two thirds of them only once. Around 2% of the sample rests with the top ten. Material for sequencing was memory CD4+ T cells sorted from blood. Reading the label with the study, this specimen's cell subset or site is: CD45RA-negative fraction. These receptors all come from a woman aged 25 to 39 in good health.

The V call is TRBV12-5, the J call TRBJ2-1, with 11 bases matching TRBD2. Trimming cost V 6 bases and J 6 bases; bases outside gene matches: 1. Germline-derived CDR1 and CDR2 are LGHNT and FRNRAP. CDR3 size: 13 residues. CDR3 nucleotides: TGTGCTAGTGGAACTAGCGGGGGCAATGAGCAGTTCTTC. Its protein is CASGTSGGNEQFF. Full variable domain (remainder filled in from reference TRBV12-5 and TRBJ2-1): DARVTQTPRHKVTEMGQEVTMRCQPILGHNTVFWYRQTMMQGLELLAYFRNRAPLDDSGMPKDRFSAEMPDATLATLKIQPSEPRDSAVYFCASGTSGGNEQFFGPGTRLTVL.

The chain has TRBV6-1 and TRBJ1-4; 7 bases match TRBD1. The V segment lost 7 bases and the J segment 7 bases; nucleotides outside the gene matches: 12. Germline V lookup: CDR1 MNHNS, CDR2 SASEGT. The CDR3 consists of 15 residues. Written as DNA, the CDR3 is TGTGCCAGCACCGGAGACAGGGCAGGCGGTGAAAAACTGTTTTTT. This translates into CASTGDRAGGEKLFF.

The chain links TRBV19 to TRBJ1-5; the D gene is possibly TRBD1 (5 bases). This CDR3 region has 14 residues. V was cut by 7 bases and J by 7 bases, with 17 bases left in between. Germline values: CDR1 LNHDA, CDR2 SQIVND (reference sequence). The CDR3 sequence is CASTHSGARQPQHF. CDR3 coding DNA: TGTGCCAGTACCCATAGCGGGGCACGGCAGCCCCAGCATTTT.

This chain links TRBV6-4 with TRBJ2-1, with unresolved D. CDR1 is MRHNA and CDR2 is SNTAGT in the germline V gene. This CDR3 contains 16 residues. Deletions cut 0 bases from V and 1 base from J, with 10 bases between. The CDR3 is CASSDSAKLSYNEQFF. CDR3 sequence (DNA): TGTGCCAGCAGTGACTCTGCTAAGTTATCCTACAATGAGCAGTTCTTC.

The chain uses TRBV4-1 and TRBJ2-2, with D uncertain. The CDR3 is 13 amino acids. Germline values: CDR1 MGHRA, CDR2 YSYEKL. Trimming shortened V by 7 bases and J by 1 base, and 7 bases separated the two germline ends. CDR3 sequence: CASMGLNTGELFF. As DNA, the CDR3 is TGCGCCAGCATGGGATTGAACACCGGGGAGCTGTTTTTT.

This clone was observed a handful of times. The chain joins TRBV6-5 to TRBJ1-1; the D is unclear. This CDR3 spans 15 amino acids. Germline V CDR1 and CDR2: MNHEY, SVGAGI. The V and J ends lost 0 bases and 0 bases respectively, with 8 bases between them. The CDR3 DNA reads TGTGCCAGCAGTTACTCGAGATGGTTGAACACTGAAGCTTTCTTT. It yields the protein CASSYSRWLNTEAFF.

The J gene is TRBJ2-3, the V gene TRBV29-1, with D maybe TRBD1 (6 bases). CDR1 is SQVTM, CDR2 ANQGSEA, per germline. Trimming took 1 base from V and 3 from J, leaving 14 bases between them. CDR3 length equals 15 residues. The DNA of the CDR3 is TGCAGCGTTGAAGCCCTCAACAGGGCTACAGATACGCAGTATTTT. Translated: CSVEALNRATDTQYF.

The rearrangement uses TRBV11-2 and TRBJ2-1, with D maybe TRBD2 (5 bases). Trimming removed 1 base from V and 0 bases from J, with 13 bases in between. The CDR3 is 17 amino acids. Germline V lookup: CDR1 SGHAT, CDR2 FQNNGV. This CDR3 reads CASSLGSGLGSYNEQFF. The CDR3 DNA sequence: TGTGCCAGCAGCTTAGGATCGGGATTGGGCTCCTACAATGAGCAGTTCTTC. Filled out from reference TRBV11-2 and TRBJ2-1, the complete variable domain reads EAGVAQSPRYKIIEKRQSVAFWCNPISGHATLYWYQQILGQGPKLLIQFQNNGVVDDSQLPKDRFSAERLKGVDSTLKIQPAKLEDSAVYLCASSLGSGLGSYNEQFFGPGTRLTVL.

The chain carries TRBV18 and TRBJ2-1; D is undetermined. CDR1 and CDR2 from the germline V gene are KGHSH and LQKENI. The CDR3 length is 14 residues. The V and J ends lost 3 bases and 4 bases respectively, with 10 bases between them. The CDR3 sequence is CASSPREVYNEQFF. Written as DNA, the CDR3 is TGTGCCAGCTCACCCCGCGAGGTATACAATGAGCAGTTCTTC.

The genes are TRBV15 and TRBJ2-7, with 8 bases fitting TRBD2. The CDR3 is 16 residues long. CDR1 and CDR2 from the germline V gene are LNHNV and YYDKDF (reference sequence). The V and J ends lost 0 bases and 3 bases, in that order; junction bases with no gene match: 7. The CDR3, as DNA: TGTGCCACCAGCAGAGATCCGACTAGCGCGAACTACGAGCAGTACTTC. This sequence encodes CATSRDPTSANYEQYF.

This clone came up once. V usage is TRBV19 and J usage is TRBJ1-1; D gene ambiguous. The CDR3 has 13 residues. Trimming cost V 7 bases and J 3 bases, with 12 bases left between them. CDR1 and CDR2 from the germline V gene are LNHDA and SQIVND (reference sequence). The CDR3 sequence is CASIRTPDTEAFF. In nucleotides, the CDR3 is TGTGCCAGTATAAGGACCCCGGACACTGAAGCTTTCTTT.

On this clone: A much larger clone differs by one base, so this may be a read error. Within the sample, other DNA sequences also encode this same CDR3. The chain employs TRBV7-9 and TRBJ2-5; TRBD1 is a possible D gene (6 bases). Germline V gives CDR1 SEHNR, CDR2 FQNEAQ (reference sequence). Deletions cut 5 bases from V and 3 bases from J, with 7 bases between. The CDR3 sequence is 12 residues long. The CDR3 DNA sequence: TGTGCCAGCAGCCGGACAGAAGAGACCCAGTACTTC. Translation: CASSRTEETQYF.

The rearrangement links TRBV7-9 to TRBJ1-1, with no clear D. V was shortened by 4 bases and J by 5 bases, with 14 bases between the two germline ends. CDR1 and CDR2 (germline): SEHNR, FQNEAQ (reference sequence). The length of the CDR3 is 14 residues. CDR3 nucleotides: TGTGCCAGCAGCTCGGGCCCTCTGGGGACTGAAGCTTTCTTT. Protein product: CASSSGPLGTEAFF.

The gene calls are TRBV7-3 and TRBJ2-2; D may match TRBD1 or TRBD2 (7 bases each). The V end lost 6 bases, the J end lost 1 base, and 15 bases lay between the germline ends. This CDR3 spans 16 amino acids. The germline gives CDR1 SGHTA, CDR2 FQGTGA. CDR3 sequence reads: CASSEGASGNTGELFF. CDR3 coding DNA: TGTGCCAGCAGTGAGGGGGCTAGCGGGAACACCGGGGAGCTGTTTTTT. Variable domain in full (rest from reference TRBV7-3 and TRBJ2-2): GAGVSQTPSNKVTEKGKYVELRCDPISGHTALYWYRQSLGQGPEFLIYFQGTGAADDSGLPNDRFFAVRPEGSVSTLKIQRTERGDSAVYLCASSEGASGNTGELFFGEGSRLTVL.

The chain has TRBV28 and TRBJ2-3; 7 bases agree with TRBD2. Looked up from germline, CDR1 is MDHEN and CDR2 is SYDVKM. The V gene end was trimmed by 6 bases and the J gene end by 1 base; junction bases not matched to a gene: 19. This CDR3 has 19 amino acids. The CDR3 protein is CASRSLIGGGPGGTDTQYF. The CDR3 coding sequence is TGTGCCAGCAGAAGTTTAATCGGGGGAGGGCCCGGGGGCACAGATACGCAGTATTTT.

The V gene is TRBV7-9, the J gene TRBJ2-3, with TRBD1 matching over 9 bases. The germline V gene has CDR1 SEHNR and CDR2 FQNEAQ (reference sequence). V dropped 5 bases and J dropped 4; count of bases not matched to a gene: 7. The CDR3 is 15 residues long. The CDR3 DNA reads as TGTGCCAGCAGCGCCCACAGGGGGCGCGCAGATACGCAGTATTTT. This translates into CASSAHRGRADTQYF. The complete variable domain, with remaining parts taken from reference TRBV7-9 and TRBJ2-3, reads DTGVSQNPRHKITKRGQNVTFRCDPISEHNRLYWYRQTLGQGPEFLTYFQNEAQLEKSRLLSDRFSAERPKGSFSTLEIQRTEQGDSAMYLCASSAHRGRADTQYFGPGTRLTVL.

This clone was observed a few times. The chain joins TRBV6-5 to TRBJ2-7; 8 nucleotides line up with TRBD2. Germline CDR1 and CDR2: MNHEY and SVGAGI. The junction had 4 bases not matched to a gene; V was cut back by 5 bases and J by 1 base. The CDR3 contains 14 residues. The CDR3 DNA reads TGTGCCAGCAGTCCCCGGGAGGGATCCTACGAGCAGTACTTC. It codes for CASSPREGSYEQYF.

The V and J genes are TRBV6-6 and TRBJ2-6; D ambiguous. Germline loops: CDR1 MNHNY, CDR2 SVGAGI (reference sequence). The ends were cut back, 1 base at V and 2 bases at J, with 6 bases in the middle. This CDR3 has 15 amino acids. CDR3 residues: CASSYLAAGANVLTF. CDR3 DNA: TGTGCCAGCAGTTACTTGGCGGCTGGGGCCAACGTCCTGACTTTC.

The chain recombines TRBV2 with TRBJ1-1; no clear D. Germline V CDR1 and CDR2: SNHLY, FYNNEI. The CDR3 consists of 14 residues. V was trimmed by 3 bases and J by 1 base, leaving 9 bases between them. CDR3 DNA: TGTGCCAGCAGTGATGTACAGAGGAACACTGAAGCTTTCTTT. Its translation: CASSDVQRNTEAFF.

CDR3 loop: CASSLQGARGYGYTF. In DNA form, the CDR3 reads TGTGCCAGCAGCTTACAGGGGGCGCGGGGCTATGGCTACACCTTC. The chain uses TRBV7-9 and TRBJ1-2; TRBD1 agrees at 8 bases. The CDR3 runs 15 residues. Trimming cost V 2 bases and J 4 bases; bases outside gene matches: 6. The germline gives CDR1 SEHNR, CDR2 FQNEAQ (reference sequence).

V usage is TRBV18 and J usage is TRBJ2-2, with TRBD1 identical over 8 bases. Germline V CDR1 and CDR2: KGHSH, LQKENI. The CDR3 is 17 amino acids. Unmatched junction bases numbered 9, after V lost 3 bases and J lost 3 bases. DNA of the CDR3: TGTGCCAGCTCACCCGACGCAGGACAGGGCGACACCGGGGAGCTGTTTTTT. This translates into CASSPDAGQGDTGELFF.

This chain links TRBV6-5 with TRBJ2-3; tentative D call: TRBD2 (5 bases). The CDR3 spans 13 residues. CDR1 and CDR2 from the germline V gene are MNHEY and SVGAGI. The ends were cut back, 4 bases at V and 5 bases at J, with 10 bases in the middle. The CDR3, as DNA: TGTGCCAGCAGTTTGGGGAGATTAGATACGCAGTATTTT. Translation gives CASSLGRLDTQYF.

V and J are TRBV6-5 and TRBJ1-1; D ambiguous. Germline-derived CDR1 and CDR2 are MNHEY and SVGAGI. The CDR3 extends over 15 amino acids. The germline V and J ends were trimmed by 0 bases and 1 base, with 9 bases remaining between them. The CDR3, as DNA: TGTGCCAGCAGTTACTCGGTCCGACCGAACACTGAAGCTTTCTTT. As protein: CASSYSVRPNTEAFF.

This chain connects TRBV6-5 to TRBJ2-2; D is unresolved. CDR3 length: 14 residues. From germline, CDR1 is MNHEY and CDR2 SVGAGI. Between the trimmed V and J ends, which lost 8 bases and 5 bases, there was a span of 15 bases. The CDR3 DNA is TGTGCCAGCCAAAACAACGGAGAAACCGGGGAGCTGTTTTTT. This encodes CASQNNGETGELFF.

V usage is TRBV6-4 and J usage is TRBJ1-2; TRBD1 matches 10 bases. CDR1 MRHNA and CDR2 SNTAGT come from the germline V gene. V was pared by 3 bases and J by 3 bases, with 7 bases of the junction left unmatched. CDR3 length: 16 amino acids. The CDR3 sequence: CASSEQGQGLYYGYTF. The CDR3 DNA reads as TGTGCCAGCAGTGAACAGGGACAGGGGCTTTACTATGGCTACACCTTC.

This clone showed up just a few times. This rearrangement joins TRBV6-1 to TRBJ1-1; D unresolved. CDR3 size: 15 residues. Germline V gives CDR1 MNHNS, CDR2 SASEGT. V was cut by 10 bases and J by 1 base, with 19 bases left in between. CDR3 loop: CATTFGQAGNTEAFF. The CDR3, as DNA: TGTGCCACCACCTTTGGGCAGGCAGGGAACACTGAAGCTTTCTTT.

The rearrangement joins TRBV4-2 to TRBJ1-5; weak D call: TRBD1 (5 bases). Trimming stripped 8 bases from V and 0 bases from J, with 14 bases between. Germline CDR1 reads LGHNA; CDR2 reads YNFKEQ. CDR3 length: 15 residues. In DNA form, the CDR3 reads TGTGCCAGCCGCTCAGACAGCAATAGCAATCAGCCCCAGCATTTT. This encodes CASRSDSNSNQPQHF.

The chain is built from TRBV5-1 and TRBJ2-1; 7 bases match TRBD2. Germline V gives CDR1 SGHRS, CDR2 YFSETQ. The CDR3 loop spans 13 amino acids. With V trimmed by 7 bases and J by 4 bases, 5 bases remained unmatched. DNA for the CDR3: TGCGCCAGCCGGAGCGGGAAATACAATGAGCAGTTCTTC. Translating it yields CASRSGKYNEQFF.

The gene calls are TRBV7-6 and TRBJ2-5; TRBD2 matches at 10 bases. The V segment lost 11 bases and the J segment 5 bases; nucleotides outside the gene matches: 11. The germline V gene has CDR1 SGHVS and CDR2 FNYEAQ. The CDR3 has 14 amino acids. The CDR3 spells CAGTSAGGRETQYF. In nucleotides, the CDR3 is TGTGCCGGGACTAGCGCCGGGGGGCGGGAGACCCAGTACTTC.

This clone was counted a few times. The CDR3 here is CASSLEGLPTYEQYF. The CDR3, as DNA: TGCGCCAGCAGCTTGGAGGGGCTCCCAACCTACGAGCAGTACTTC. The J gene is TRBJ2-7, the V gene TRBV5-1; a weak D match, TRBD1 (5 bases). The CDR3 is 15 amino acids. CDR1 is SGHRS, CDR2 YFSETQ, per germline. The ends were cut back, 0 bases at V and 2 bases at J, with 12 bases in the middle.